Shown below are 16 T cell receptor beta chains from a single sample sequenced in a study of blood T cell repertoires in COVID-19. Measured with immunoSEQ multiplex PCR; TCRdb has only the in-frame clones, and not every one. The sample carries some 62,000 clones, 88% recorded once. Sequenced input: peripheral blood. The receptors come from a human donor in a cohort sampled during active COVID-19.

The sample holds a few counts of this clone. V gene TRBV7-9 combines with J gene TRBJ1-5; maybe TRBD1 (6 bases). V gave up 4 bases and J gave up 10 bases, with 14 bases separating them. Germline V CDR1 and CDR2: SEHNR, FQNEAQ (reference sequence). This CDR3 contains 13 residues. The CDR3 DNA sequence: TGTGCCAGCAGCTGGAAGGACAGCCTACCCCAGCATTTT. Protein sequence: CASSWKDSLPQHF. The full variable domain, completed using reference TRBV7-9 and TRBJ1-5, is DTGVSQNPRHKITKRGQNVTFRCDPISEHNRLYWYRQTLGQGPEFLTYFQNEAQLEKSRLLSDRFSAERPKGSFSTLEIQRTEQGDSAMYLCASSWKDSLPQHFGDGTRLSIL.

The CDR3 sequence: CASSLSTSPPYNEQFF. CDR3 coding DNA: TGTGCCAGCAGCTTATCCACTAGCCCCCCCTACAATGAGCAGTTCTTC. V is TRBV7-8 and J is TRBJ2-1, with D possibly matching TRBD2 (6 bases). CDR3 size: 16 residues. The ends were cut back, 2 bases at V and 2 bases at J, with 13 bases in the middle. CDR1 is SGHVS, CDR2 FQNEAQ, per germline.

The rearrangement links TRBV5-4 to TRBJ2-1; a possible D gene is TRBD1 (6 bases). The germline V gene encodes CDR1 SGHNT and CDR2 YYREEE (reference sequence). The CDR3 loop spans 15 amino acids. Trimming cost V 0 bases and J 6 bases, with 13 bases left between them. The CDR3 here is CASSLEVGARNEQFF. DNA of the CDR3: TGTGCCAGCAGCTTGGAGGTGGGGGCGCGCAATGAGCAGTTCTTC.

The rearrangement joins TRBV6-5 to TRBJ1-2; 11 bases are a match to TRBD1. V gave up 6 bases and J gave up 6 bases; unmatched junction bases: 3. The CDR3 loop spans 13 amino acids. The germline gives CDR1 MNHEY, CDR2 SVGAGI. CDR3 region: CASRDRGPNGYTF. CDR3 DNA: TGTGCCAGCAGGGACAGGGGGCCGAATGGCTACACCTTC.

The rearrangement links TRBV5-5 to TRBJ1-2; no clear D. V was trimmed by 1 base and J by 7 bases, leaving 23 bases between them. CDR1 is SGHKS, CDR2 YYEKEE, per germline (reference sequence). The CDR3 has 17 residues. CDR3 DNA sequence: TGTGCCAGCAGCTTGATACCAATAGATTCAGGTCATGGTGGCTACACCTTC. Translated, it gives CASSLIPIDSGHGGYTF.

This sequence joins TRBV6-5 and TRBJ2-1; 7 bases match TRBD2. The CDR3 loop spans 14 amino acids. J gave up 0 bases and V 7 bases, and 3 bases lay outside the gene matches. Germline V gene lookup returns CDR1 MNHEY and CDR2 SVGAGI. CDR3 sequence reads: CASKGGSSYNEQFF. The CDR3 DNA follows: TGTGCCAGCAAGGGCGGGAGCTCCTACAATGAGCAGTTCTTC.

This clone was seen a few times. V is TRBV10-3 and J is TRBJ1-5, with TRBD1 identical over 9 bases. Germline assignment: CDR1 ENHRY and CDR2 SYGVKD. With V trimmed by 4 bases and J by 2 bases, 6 bases remained unmatched. The length of the CDR3 is 16 residues. The CDR3, as DNA: TGTGCCATCAGTGCTAAAGACAGGGGGGGCAATCAGCCCCAGCATTTT. Translating it yields CAISAKDRGGNQPQHF.

The chain couples TRBV28 to TRBJ1-4, with TRBD1 as a possible D gene (5 bases). The CDR3 totals 16 residues. V lost 7 bases to trimming and J lost 4 bases, with 19 bases between them. The germline CDR1 and CDR2 sequences are MDHEN and SYDVKM. CDR3 residues: CASTPGPAYGNEKLFF. CDR3 DNA: TGTGCCAGCACTCCAGGGCCCGCTTATGGTAATGAAAAACTGTTTTTT. The entire variable domain, with the rest obtained from reference TRBV28 and TRBJ1-4, is as follows: DVKVTQSSRYLVKRTGEKVFLECVQDMDHENMFWYRQDPGLGLRLIYFSYDVKMKEKGDIPEGYSVSREKKERFSLILESASTNQTSMYLCASTPGPAYGNEKLFFGSGTQLSVL.

The rearrangement uses TRBV10-3 and TRBJ2-1, with TRBD2 identical over 7 bases. The V gene's germline CDR1 is ENHRY and CDR2 SYGVKD. The CDR3 runs 13 residues. Losses at the gene ends were 10 bases for V and 5 bases for J; bases not matched to a gene: 8. The chain's CDR3 is CASRDYSNNEQFF. Here the CDR3 DNA reads TGTGCCAGCCGGGACTATTCGAACAATGAGCAGTTCTTC.

This sequence joins TRBV18 and TRBJ2-1, with a tentative D call TRBD2 (6 bases). The CDR3 totals 16 residues. V shed 4 bases and J shed 0 bases, with 13 bases lying between them. Germline V CDR1 and CDR2: KGHSH, LQKENI. The CDR3, as DNA: TGTGCCAGCTCACTGCTAGCGCCTAGCTCCTACAATGAGCAGTTCTTC. Translating it yields CASSLLAPSSYNEQFF.

This rearrangement joins TRBV25-1 to TRBJ2-1; 7 bases fit TRBD2. Trimming took 0 bases from V and 4 from J; bases not matched to a gene: 9. Germline CDR1 reads MGHDK; CDR2 reads SYGVNS. CDR3 length: 17 residues. CDR3 sequence: CASSEYTTSQGYNEQFF. The CDR3 bases are TGTGCCAGCAGTGAATATACGACTAGCCAAGGATACAATGAGCAGTTCTTC.

This clone was seen a handful of times. The rearrangement joins TRBV30 to TRBJ1-1; D perhaps matches TRBD1 (5 bases). V was shortened by 3 bases and J by 0 bases, with 8 bases between the two germline ends. Germline V gene sequence: CDR1 GTSNPN, CDR2 SVGIG (reference sequence). This CDR3 is built from 13 residues. The DNA for the CDR3 is TGTGCCTGGAGGACAGCTATGAACACTGAAGCTTTCTTT. Translated: CAWRTAMNTEAFF.

The CDR3 loop reads CASSLLEGGAYEQYF. In DNA, the CDR3 is TGTGCCAGCAGTTTACTAGAAGGTGGGGCCTACGAGCAGTACTTC. V is TRBV6-5 and J is TRBJ2-7; tentative D call: TRBD2 (5 bases). The V end was cut by 4 bases, the J end by 2 bases, with 15 bases between. Germline V gene sequence: CDR1 MNHEY, CDR2 SVGAGI. The CDR3 totals 15 residues.

Only one count was recorded for this clone. This CDR3 is CASSPSGGHNEQFF. The CDR3 coding sequence is TGTGCCAGCAGCCCCTCGGGAGGTCACAATGAGCAGTTCTTC. The chain is built from TRBV3-1 (or the pseudogene TRBV3-2) and TRBJ2-1, with 7 nucleotides matching TRBD2. The CDR3 is 14 residues long. V shed 4 bases, J shed 5 bases, and the junction held 5 bases outside the gene matches. Germline V gene sequence: CDR1 LGHDT, CDR2 YNNKEL (reference sequence).

This clone was counted a few times. The V and J genes are TRBV6-6 and TRBJ1-5, with 7 bases identical to TRBD1. This CDR3 region has 13 residues. With V trimmed by 6 bases and J by 7 bases, 6 bases remained unmatched. From germline, CDR1 is MNHNY and CDR2 SVGAGI (reference sequence). This CDR3 reads CASSRDSSQPQHF. Here the CDR3 DNA reads TGTGCCAGCAGCAGGGACAGCAGCCAGCCCCAGCATTTT.

The rearrangement uses TRBV28 and TRBJ2-5, with a possible D match to TRBD1 (6 bases). Trimming shortened V by 6 bases and J by 5 bases, and 25 bases separated the two germline ends. This CDR3 is built from 17 residues. The V gene's germline CDR1 is MDHEN and CDR2 SYDVKM. In DNA, the CDR3 is TGTGCCAGCAGCCACTCAACGGGGTGGGCAGGGGTGGAGACCCAGTACTTC. Translation gives CASSHSTGWAGVETQYF. The full variable domain, rest sourced from reference TRBV28 and TRBJ2-5, is DVKVTQSSRYLVKRTGEKVFLECVQDMDHENMFWYRQDPGLGLRLIYFSYDVKMKEKGDIPEGYSVSREKKERFSLILESASTNQTSMYLCASSHSTGWAGVETQYFGPGTRLLVL.